This T cell receptor beta chain was profiled in a study of CD8 T cells in Susac syndrome. Findings of the study overall: An acknowledgment was made by the study that its TCR sequencing and HLA analysis involved relatively few individuals.

Random hexamers were used to reverse transcribe the RNA input (about 0.45 to 1 ug). One entry per CDR3 protein, called by TCRdb with MiXCR from the immunoSEQ multiplex PCR reads. The sample contains around 280,000 distinct CDR3 sequences, 70% to 90% of which appear only once. This clonotype was counted a single time. Its cognate antigen is unknown. Germline V CDR1 and CDR2: SEHNR, FQNEAQ (reference sequence). CDR3 size: 13 residues. J lost 4 bases, V lost 6 bases, and 4 bases had no gene match. Blood CD8+ and CD4+ T cells underwent high-throughput TCR beta sequencing. The multiple sclerosis controls were treatment-naive patients with relapsing-remitting disease that was stable or active. TEMRA cells were enriched by FACS, and CD4+ and CD8+ T cells were negatively isolated.

The chain has TRBV7-9 and TRBJ2-7; TRBD1 matches at 9 bases. The sample consisted of CD8+ T cells from PBMCs. This TCR derives from a human donor with multiple sclerosis. The CDR3 bases are TGTGCCAGCAGTAAGGACAGGGGATACGAGCAGTACTTC. Its protein product is CASSKDRGYEQYF.